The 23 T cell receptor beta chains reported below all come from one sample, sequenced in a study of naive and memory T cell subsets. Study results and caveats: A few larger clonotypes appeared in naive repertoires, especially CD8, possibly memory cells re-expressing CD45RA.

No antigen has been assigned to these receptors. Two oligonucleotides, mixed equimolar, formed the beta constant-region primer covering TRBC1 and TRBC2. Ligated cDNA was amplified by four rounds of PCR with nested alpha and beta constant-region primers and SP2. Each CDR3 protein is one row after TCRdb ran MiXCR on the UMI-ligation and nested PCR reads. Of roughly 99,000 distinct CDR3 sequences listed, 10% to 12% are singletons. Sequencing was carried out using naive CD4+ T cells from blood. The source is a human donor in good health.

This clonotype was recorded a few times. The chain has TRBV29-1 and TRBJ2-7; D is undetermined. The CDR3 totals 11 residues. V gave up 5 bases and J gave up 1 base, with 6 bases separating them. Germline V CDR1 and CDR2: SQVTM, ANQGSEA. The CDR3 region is CSVRDSYEQYF. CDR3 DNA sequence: TGCAGCGTTAGAGATTCCTACGAGCAGTACTTC.

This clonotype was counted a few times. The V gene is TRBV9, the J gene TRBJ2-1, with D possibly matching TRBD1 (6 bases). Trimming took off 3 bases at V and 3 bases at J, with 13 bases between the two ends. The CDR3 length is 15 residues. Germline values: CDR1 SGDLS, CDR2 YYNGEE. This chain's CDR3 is CASSAGPQGYNEQFF. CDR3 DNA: TGTGCCAGCAGCGCCGGACCACAGGGCTACAATGAGCAGTTCTTC.

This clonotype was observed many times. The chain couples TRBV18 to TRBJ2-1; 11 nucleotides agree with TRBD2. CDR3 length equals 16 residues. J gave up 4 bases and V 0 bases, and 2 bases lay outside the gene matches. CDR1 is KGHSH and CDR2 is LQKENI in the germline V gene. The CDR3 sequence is CASSPPGTSGYNEQFF. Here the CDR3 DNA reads TGTGCCAGCTCACCACCGGGGACTAGCGGTTACAATGAGCAGTTCTTC.

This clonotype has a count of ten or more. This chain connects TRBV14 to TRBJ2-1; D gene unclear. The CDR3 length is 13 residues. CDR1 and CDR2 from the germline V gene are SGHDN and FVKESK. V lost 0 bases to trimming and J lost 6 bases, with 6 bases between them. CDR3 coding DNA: TGTGCCAGCAGCCAAGATAGGGTCAATGAGCAGTTCTTC. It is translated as CASSQDRVNEQFF.

CDR3 sequence (DNA): TGTGCCAGCATCCCTCACGCCGGCAATGAGCAGTTCTTC. It encodes CASIPHAGNEQFF. This chain links TRBV7-9 with TRBJ2-1; D is unresolved. With 7 bases removed from V and 6 bases from J, the gap between germline ends came to 13 bases. Germline V CDR1 and CDR2: SEHNR, FQNEAQ (reference sequence). This CDR3 comprises 13 residues.

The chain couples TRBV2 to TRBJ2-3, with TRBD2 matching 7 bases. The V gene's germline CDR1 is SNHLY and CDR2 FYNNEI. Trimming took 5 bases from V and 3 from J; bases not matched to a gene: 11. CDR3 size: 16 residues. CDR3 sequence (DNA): TGTGCCAGCAGTCTGGGCCGGACGGGGGGAACAGATACGCAGTATTTT. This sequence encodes CASSLGRTGGTDTQYF.

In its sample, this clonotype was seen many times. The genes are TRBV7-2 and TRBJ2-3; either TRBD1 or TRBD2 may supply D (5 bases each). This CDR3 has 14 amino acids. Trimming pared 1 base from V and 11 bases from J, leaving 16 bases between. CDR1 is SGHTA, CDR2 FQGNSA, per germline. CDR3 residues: CASSLGAGTPKQYF. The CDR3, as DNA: TGTGCCAGCAGCTTAGGAGCCGGGACCCCAAAGCAGTATTTT.

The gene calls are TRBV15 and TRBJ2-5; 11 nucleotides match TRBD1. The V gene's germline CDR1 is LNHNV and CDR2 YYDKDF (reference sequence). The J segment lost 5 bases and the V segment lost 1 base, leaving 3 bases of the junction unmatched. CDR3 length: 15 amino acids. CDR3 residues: CATSRVWTGGETQYF. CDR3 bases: TGTGCCACCAGCAGAGTTTGGACAGGGGGCGAGACCCAGTACTTC.

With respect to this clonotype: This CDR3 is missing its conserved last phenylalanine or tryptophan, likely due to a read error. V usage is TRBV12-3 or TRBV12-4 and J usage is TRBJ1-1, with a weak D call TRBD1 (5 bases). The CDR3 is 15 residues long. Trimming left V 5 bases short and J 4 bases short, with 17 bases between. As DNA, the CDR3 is TGTGCCAGCAGTGACAGAGGAGGAGGAATCACTGAAGCTTTCCTT. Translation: CASSDRGGGITEAFL.

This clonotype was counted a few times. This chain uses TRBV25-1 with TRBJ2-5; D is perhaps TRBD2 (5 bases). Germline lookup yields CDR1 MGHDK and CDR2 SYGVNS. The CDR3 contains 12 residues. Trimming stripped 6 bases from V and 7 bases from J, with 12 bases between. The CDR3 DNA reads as TGTGCCAGCAGCCCGACTCGGGGGACCCAGTACTTC. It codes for CASSPTRGTQYF.

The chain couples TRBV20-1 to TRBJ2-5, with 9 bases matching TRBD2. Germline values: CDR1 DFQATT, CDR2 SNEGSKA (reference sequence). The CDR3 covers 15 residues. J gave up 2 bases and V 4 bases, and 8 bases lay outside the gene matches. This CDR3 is CSAKGLAVKQETQYF. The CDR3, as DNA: TGCAGTGCTAAGGGACTAGCAGTTAAACAAGAGACCCAGTACTTC.

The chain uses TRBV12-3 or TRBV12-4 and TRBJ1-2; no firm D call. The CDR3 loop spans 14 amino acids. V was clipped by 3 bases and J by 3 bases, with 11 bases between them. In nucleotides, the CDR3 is TGTGCCAGCAGTTTGCAACGGGTTGACTATGGCTACACCTTC. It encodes CASSLQRVDYGYTF.

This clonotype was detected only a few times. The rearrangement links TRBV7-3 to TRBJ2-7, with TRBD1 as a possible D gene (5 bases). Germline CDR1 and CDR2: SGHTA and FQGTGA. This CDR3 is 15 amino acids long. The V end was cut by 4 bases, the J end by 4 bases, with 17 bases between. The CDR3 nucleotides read TGTGCCAGCAGCTCTCAAAAGGGGCCGAGATACGAGCAGTACTTC. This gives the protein CASSSQKGPRYEQYF.

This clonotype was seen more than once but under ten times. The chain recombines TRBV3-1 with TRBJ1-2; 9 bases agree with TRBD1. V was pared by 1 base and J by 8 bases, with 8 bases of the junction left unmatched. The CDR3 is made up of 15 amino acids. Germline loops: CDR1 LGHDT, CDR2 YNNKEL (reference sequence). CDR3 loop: CASSQVGQGARGYTF. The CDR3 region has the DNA TGTGCCAGCAGCCAAGTGGGACAGGGAGCTCGAGGCTACACCTTC.

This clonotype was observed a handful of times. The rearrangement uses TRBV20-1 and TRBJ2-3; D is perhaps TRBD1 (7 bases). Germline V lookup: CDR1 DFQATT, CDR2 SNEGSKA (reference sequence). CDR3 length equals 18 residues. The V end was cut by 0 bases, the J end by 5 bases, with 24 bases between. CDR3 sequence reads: CSARDRGRQGLRRDTQYF. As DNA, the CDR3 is TGCAGTGCTAGAGACCGGGGGCGACAGGGATTAAGGAGAGATACGCAGTATTTT.

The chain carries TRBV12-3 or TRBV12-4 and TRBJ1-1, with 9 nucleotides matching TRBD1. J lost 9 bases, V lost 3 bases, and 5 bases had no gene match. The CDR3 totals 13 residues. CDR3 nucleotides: TGTGCCAGCAGTTTTAGAGGGACAGGGAAAGCTTTCTTT. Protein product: CASSFRGTGKAFF.

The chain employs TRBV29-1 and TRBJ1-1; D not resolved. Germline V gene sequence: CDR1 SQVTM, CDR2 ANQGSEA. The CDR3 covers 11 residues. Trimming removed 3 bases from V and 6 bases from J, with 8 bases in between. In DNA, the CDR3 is TGCAGCGTTGACCCGGCCTCTGAAGCTTTCTTT. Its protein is CSVDPASEAFF. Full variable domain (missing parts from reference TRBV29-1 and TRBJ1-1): SAVISQKPSRDICQRGTSLTIQCQVDSQVTMMFWYRQQPGQSLTLIATANQGSEATYESGFVIDKFPISRPNLTFSTLTVSNMSPEDSSIYLCSVDPASEAFFGQGTRLTVV.

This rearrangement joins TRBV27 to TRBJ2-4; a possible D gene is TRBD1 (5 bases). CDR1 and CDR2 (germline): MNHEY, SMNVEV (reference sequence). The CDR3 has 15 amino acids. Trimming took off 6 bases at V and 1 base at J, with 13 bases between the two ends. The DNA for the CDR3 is TGTGCCAGCAGACAAAGGGGTCTTGCCAAAAACATTCAGTACTTC. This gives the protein CASRQRGLAKNIQYF.

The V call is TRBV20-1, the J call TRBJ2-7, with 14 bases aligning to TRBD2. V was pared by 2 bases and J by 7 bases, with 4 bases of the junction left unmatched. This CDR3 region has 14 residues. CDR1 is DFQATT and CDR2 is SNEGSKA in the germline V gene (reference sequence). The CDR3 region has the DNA TGCAGTGCTAGAAGACTAGCGGGAGGGGAGGAGCAGTACTTC. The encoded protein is CSARRLAGGEEQYF.

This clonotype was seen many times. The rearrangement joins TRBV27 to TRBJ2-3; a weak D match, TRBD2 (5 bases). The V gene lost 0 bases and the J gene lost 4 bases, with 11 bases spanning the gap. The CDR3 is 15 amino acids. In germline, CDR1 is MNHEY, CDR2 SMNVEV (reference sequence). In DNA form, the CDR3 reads TGTGCCAGCAGTTTATCGCTGAGGGCCCCAGATACGCAGTATTTT. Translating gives CASSLSLRAPDTQYF.

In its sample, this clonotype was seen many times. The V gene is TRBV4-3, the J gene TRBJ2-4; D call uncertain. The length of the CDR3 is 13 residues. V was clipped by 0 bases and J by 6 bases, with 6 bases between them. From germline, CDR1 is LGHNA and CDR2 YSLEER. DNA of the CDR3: TGCGCCAGCAGCCAAGAGCCGGGAAACATTCAGTACTTC. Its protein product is CASSQEPGNIQYF.

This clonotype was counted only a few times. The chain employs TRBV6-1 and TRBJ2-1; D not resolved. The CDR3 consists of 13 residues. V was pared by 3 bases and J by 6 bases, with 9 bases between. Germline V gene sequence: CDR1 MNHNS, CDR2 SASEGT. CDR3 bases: TGTGCCAGCAGTGATTGGTCCGTCAATGAGCAGTTCTTC. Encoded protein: CASSDWSVNEQFF.

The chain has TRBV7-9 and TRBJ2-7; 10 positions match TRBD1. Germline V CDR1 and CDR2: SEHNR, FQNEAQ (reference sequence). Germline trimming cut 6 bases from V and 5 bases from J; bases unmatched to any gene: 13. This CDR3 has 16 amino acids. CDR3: CASSSPGTGVRNEQYF. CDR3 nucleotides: TGTGCCAGCAGTTCTCCTGGGACAGGGGTGAGGAACGAGCAGTACTTC.